Listed below are T cell receptor beta chains from one sample, sequenced in a study of CXCR3-negative and CXCR3-positive naive CD8 T cells. No DNA is given; TCRdb re-called the 5' RACE reads and lists each CDR3 protein once. The table for this sample gives approximately 120,000 distinct CDR3 sequences. Material: naive CXCR3+ CD8+ T cells from blood. These receptors originate from a human donor in good health. Some clones in this sample may be carry-over from other donors' samples. CDR3s include the opening cysteine and the closing phenylalanine or tryptophan. The order of the fields is CDR3 length, V gene, J gene, CDR3 protein.

15	TRBV7-9	TRBJ2-1	CASSFAGGSFVEQFF
18	TRBV3-1	TRBJ2-7	CASSQDGAASGGVYEQYF
14	TRBV6-1	TRBJ2-7	CASSVWGGTYEQYF
13	TRBV29-1	TRBJ1-5	CSALGPGGQPQHF
21	TRBV5-1	TRBJ2-1	CASSLGDRVSLAGPSYNEQFF
11	TRBV29-1	TRBJ1-2	CSVFPDYGYTF
22	TRBV23-1	TRBJ2-1	CASSQSEWNTQGTSGAYNEQFF
13	TRBV28	TRBJ2-7	CASTAAASYEQYF
16	TRBV7-7	TRBJ2-5	CASSLARDPNVGTQYF
15	TRBV6-5	TRBJ2-1	CASSYSGSGGSKWFF
15	TRBV24-1	TRBJ2-1	CATSDDRDQDNEQFF
14	TRBV29-1	TRBJ2-1	CSVGGQGVGNEQFF
18	TRBV27	TRBJ2-5	CASSSHGTGGVKGETQYF
15	TRBV29-1	TRBJ2-1	CSVEGDRSHYNEQFF
15	TRBV15	TRBJ1-5	CATSRGGEADQPQHF
16	TRBV7-9	TRBJ2-7	CASSLGGTGDSYEQYF
15	TRBV29-1	TRBJ2-7	CSVGPGQGISYEQYF
15	TRBV4-1	TRBJ2-1	CASSQNSEGYNEQFF
15	TRBV4-3	TRBJ2-7	CASSQDSGTAYEQYF
15	TRBV7-9	TRBJ2-5	CASSPGTGSQETQYF
15	TRBV28	TRBJ2-7	CASSFRGQLSYEQYF
18	TRBV6-5	TRBJ2-1	CASSQLAGGPLGNNEQFF
15	TRBV27	TRBJ2-3	CASSFSGLFTDTQYF
15	TRBV28	TRBJ2-1	CASSLAQGPYNEQFF
15	TRBV28	TRBJ1-6	CASSSQNSYNSPLHF
21	TRBV6-2/TRBV6-3	TRBJ1-1	CASSYSTELSPGQGVNTEAFF
15	TRBV12-3/TRBV12-4	TRBJ2-1	CASSLALGTVNEQFF